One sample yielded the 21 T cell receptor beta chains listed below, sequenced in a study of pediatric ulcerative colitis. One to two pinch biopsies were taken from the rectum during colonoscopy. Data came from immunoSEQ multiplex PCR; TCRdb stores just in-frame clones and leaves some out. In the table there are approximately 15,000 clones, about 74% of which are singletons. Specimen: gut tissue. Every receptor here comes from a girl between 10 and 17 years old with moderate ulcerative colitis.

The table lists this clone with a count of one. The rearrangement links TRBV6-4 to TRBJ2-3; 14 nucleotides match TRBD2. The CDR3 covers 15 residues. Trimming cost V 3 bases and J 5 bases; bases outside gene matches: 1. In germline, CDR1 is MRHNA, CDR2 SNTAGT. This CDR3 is CASSDGTSGGDTQYF. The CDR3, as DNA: TGTGCCAGCAGTGATGGGACTAGCGGGGGAGATACGCAGTATTTT.

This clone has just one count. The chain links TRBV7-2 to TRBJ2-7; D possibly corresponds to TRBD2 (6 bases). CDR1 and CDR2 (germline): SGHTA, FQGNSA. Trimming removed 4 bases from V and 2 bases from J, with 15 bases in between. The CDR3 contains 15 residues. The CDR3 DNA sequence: TGTGCCAGCAGCTCCATGCGCGGGGCCCCCTACGAGCAGTACTTC. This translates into CASSSMRGAPYEQYF.

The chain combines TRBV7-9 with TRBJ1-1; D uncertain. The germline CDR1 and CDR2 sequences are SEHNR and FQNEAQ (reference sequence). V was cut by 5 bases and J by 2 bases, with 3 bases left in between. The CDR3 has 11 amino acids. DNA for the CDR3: TGTGCCAGCAGCGCCAACACTGAAGCTTTCTTT. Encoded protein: CASSANTEAFF. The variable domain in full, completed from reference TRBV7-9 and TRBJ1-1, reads DTGVSQNPRHKITKRGQNVTFRCDPISEHNRLYWYRQTLGQGPEFLTYFQNEAQLEKSRLLSDRFSAERPKGSFSTLEIQRTEQGDSAMYLCASSANTEAFFGQGTRLTVV.

The CDR3 region is CASGLEPNTEAFF. DNA for the CDR3: TGTGCTAGTGGTTTGGAGCCGAACACTGAAGCTTTCTTT. This sequence joins TRBV12-5 and TRBJ1-1; D unresolved. Deletions cut 1 base from V and 1 base from J, with 4 bases between. The length of the CDR3 is 13 residues. CDR1 is LGHNT, CDR2 FRNRAP, per germline.

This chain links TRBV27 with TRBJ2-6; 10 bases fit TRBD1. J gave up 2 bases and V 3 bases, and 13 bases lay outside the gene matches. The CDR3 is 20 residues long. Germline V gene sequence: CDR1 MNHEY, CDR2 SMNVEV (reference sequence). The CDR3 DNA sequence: TGTGCCAGCAGTTTGAGGGGACAGGGGTTTTTCCCCCCTGGGGCCAACGTCCTGACTTTC. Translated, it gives CASSLRGQGFFPPGANVLTF.

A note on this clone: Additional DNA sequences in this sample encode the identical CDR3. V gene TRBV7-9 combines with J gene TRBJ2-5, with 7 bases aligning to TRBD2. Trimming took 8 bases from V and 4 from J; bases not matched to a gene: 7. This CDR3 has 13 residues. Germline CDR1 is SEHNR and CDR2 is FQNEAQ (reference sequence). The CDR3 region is CASGRGGRETQYF. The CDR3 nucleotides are TGTGCCAGCGGGCGAGGCGGGAGAGAGACCCAGTACTTC.

In nucleotides, the CDR3 is TGTGCCAGCAGCCAGGGACTACCCGTACAAGAGACCCAGTACTTC. This gives the protein CASSQGLPVQETQYF. This sequence joins TRBV7-2 and TRBJ2-5, with 7 bases that match TRBD2. The CDR3 runs 15 residues. Germline V CDR1 and CDR2: SGHTA, FQGNSA. V was clipped by 5 bases and J by 2 bases; unmatched bases: 8.

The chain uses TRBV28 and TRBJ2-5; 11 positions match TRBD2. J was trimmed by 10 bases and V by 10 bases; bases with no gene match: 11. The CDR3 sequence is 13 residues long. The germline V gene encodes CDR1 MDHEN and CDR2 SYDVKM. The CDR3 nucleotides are TGTGCCATTTCACTAGCGGGGGTAGGAGGCCAGTACTTC. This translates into CAISLAGVGGQYF.

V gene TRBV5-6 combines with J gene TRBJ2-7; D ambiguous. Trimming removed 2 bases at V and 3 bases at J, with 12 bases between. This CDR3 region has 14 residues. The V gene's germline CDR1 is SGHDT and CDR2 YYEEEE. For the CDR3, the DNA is TGTGCCAGCAGCTTTACCGACGGAATCTACGAGCAGTACTTC. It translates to CASSFTDGIYEQYF.

CDR3 sequence (DNA): TGTGCCATCACCCCCAACTTTGGAGGGGGCAACGGGAACACTGAAGCTTTCTTT. It is translated as CAITPNFGGGNGNTEAFF. The rearrangement joins TRBV10-3 to TRBJ1-1; 7 bases align to TRBD1. J was trimmed by 1 base and V by 7 bases; bases with no gene match: 18. Germline V CDR1 and CDR2: ENHRY, SYGVKD. CDR3 length: 18 amino acids.

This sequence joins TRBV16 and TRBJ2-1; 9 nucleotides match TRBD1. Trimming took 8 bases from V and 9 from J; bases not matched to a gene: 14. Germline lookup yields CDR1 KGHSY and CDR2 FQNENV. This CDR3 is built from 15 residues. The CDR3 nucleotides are TGTGCCAGCGGACAGGACAGGGGAAATAGCGGTGAGCAGTTCTTC. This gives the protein CASGQDRGNSGEQFF. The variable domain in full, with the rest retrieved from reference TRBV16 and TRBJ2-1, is GEEVAQTPKHLVRGEGQKAKLYCAPIKGHSYVFWYQQVLKNEFKFLISFQNENVFDETGMPKERFSAKCLPNSPCSLEIQATKLEDSAVYFCASGQDRGNSGEQFFGPGTRLTVL.

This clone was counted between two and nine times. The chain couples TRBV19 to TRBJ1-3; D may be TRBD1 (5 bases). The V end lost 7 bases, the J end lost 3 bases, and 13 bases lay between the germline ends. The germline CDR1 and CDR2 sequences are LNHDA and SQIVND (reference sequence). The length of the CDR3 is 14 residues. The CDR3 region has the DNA TGTGCCAGTAACACCCCCAGGGATGGAAACACCATATATTTT. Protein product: CASNTPRDGNTIYF. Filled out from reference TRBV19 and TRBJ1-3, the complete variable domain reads DGGITQSPKYLFRKEGQNVTLSCEQNLNHDAMYWYRQDPGQGLRLIYYSQIVNDFQKGDIAEGYSVSREKKESFPLTVTSAQKNPTAFYLCASNTPRDGNTIYFGEGSWLTVV.

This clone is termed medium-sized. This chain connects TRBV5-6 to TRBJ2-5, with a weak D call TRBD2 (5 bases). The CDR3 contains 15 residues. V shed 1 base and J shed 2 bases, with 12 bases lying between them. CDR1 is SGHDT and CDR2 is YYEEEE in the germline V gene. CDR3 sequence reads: CASSLMGSGQETQYF. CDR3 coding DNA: TGTGCCAGCAGCTTGATGGGGAGTGGGCAAGAGACCCAGTACTTC.

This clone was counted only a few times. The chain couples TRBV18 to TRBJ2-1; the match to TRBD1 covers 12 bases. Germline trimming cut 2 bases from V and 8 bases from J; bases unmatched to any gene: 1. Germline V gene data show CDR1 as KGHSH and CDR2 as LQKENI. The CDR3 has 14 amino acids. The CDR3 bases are TGTGCCAGCTCACCAGGGACAGGGGGCGATGAGCAGTTCTTC. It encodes CASSPGTGGDEQFF.

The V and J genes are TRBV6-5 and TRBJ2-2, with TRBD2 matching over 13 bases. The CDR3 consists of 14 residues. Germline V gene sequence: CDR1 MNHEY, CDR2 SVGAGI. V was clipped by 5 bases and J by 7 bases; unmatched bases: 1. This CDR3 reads CASSRTSGSGELFF. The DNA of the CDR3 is TGTGCCAGCAGTCGGACTAGCGGGAGCGGGGAGCTGTTTTTT.

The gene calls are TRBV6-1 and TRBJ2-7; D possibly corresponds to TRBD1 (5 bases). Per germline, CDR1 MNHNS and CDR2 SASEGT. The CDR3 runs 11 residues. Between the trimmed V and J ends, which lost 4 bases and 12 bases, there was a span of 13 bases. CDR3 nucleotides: TGTGCCAGCAGTGTTGCAGGGTTTACGTACTTC. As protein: CASSVAGFTYF.

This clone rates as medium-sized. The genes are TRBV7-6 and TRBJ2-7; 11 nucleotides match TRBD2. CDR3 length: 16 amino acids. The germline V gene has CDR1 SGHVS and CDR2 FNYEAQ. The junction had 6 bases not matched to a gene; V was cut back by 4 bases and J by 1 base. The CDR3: CASSSGTSGTSYEQYF. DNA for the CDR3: TGTGCCAGCAGCTCGGGGACTAGCGGAACATCCTACGAGCAGTACTTC.

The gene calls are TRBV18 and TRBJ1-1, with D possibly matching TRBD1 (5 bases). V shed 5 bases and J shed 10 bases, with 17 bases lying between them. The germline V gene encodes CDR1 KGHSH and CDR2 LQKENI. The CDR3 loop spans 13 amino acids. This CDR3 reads CASSDSDTRGAFF. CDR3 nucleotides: TGTGCCAGCTCAGATTCGGACACCCGAGGAGCTTTCTTT.

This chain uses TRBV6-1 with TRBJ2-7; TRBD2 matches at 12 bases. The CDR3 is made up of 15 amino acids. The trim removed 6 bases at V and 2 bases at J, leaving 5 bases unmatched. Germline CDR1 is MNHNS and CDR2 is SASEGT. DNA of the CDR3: TGTGCCAGCAGGACAAGACTAGCGGGAGCCTACGAGCAGTACTTC. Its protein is CASRTRLAGAYEQYF.

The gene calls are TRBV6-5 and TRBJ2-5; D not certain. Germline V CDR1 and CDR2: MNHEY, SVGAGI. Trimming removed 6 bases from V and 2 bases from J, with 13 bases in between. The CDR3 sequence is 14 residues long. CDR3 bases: TGTGCCAGCAGCCGACCAGCTAGACAAGAGACCCAGTACTTC. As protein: CASSRPARQETQYF.

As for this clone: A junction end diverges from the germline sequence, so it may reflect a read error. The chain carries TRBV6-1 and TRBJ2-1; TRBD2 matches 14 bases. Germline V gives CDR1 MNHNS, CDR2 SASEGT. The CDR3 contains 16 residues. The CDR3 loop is CASREGTSGRNNEQFF. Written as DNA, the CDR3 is TGTGCCAGCAGGGAAGGGACTAGCGGGAGAAACAATGAGCAGTTCTTC.